These 8 T cell receptor beta chains were all obtained from the same sample, sequenced in a study of patients and donors after allogeneic stem cell transplantation. TCRdb used MiXCR to reprocess the RT-PCR reads, holding one entry per CDR3 protein. Here the sample spans 150,000 or so distinct CDR3 sequences, approximately 22% being singletons. Source material: blood, either unsorted or a sorted T cell fraction (not recorded which). All receptors come from a human donor who was either an allogeneic HSCT recipient or a stem cell or donor lymphocyte infusion donor (not recorded which). It is not recorded whose cells these are; they may come from a transplant donor.

The V call is TRBV19, the J call TRBJ1-2; tentatively, D is TRBD1 (6 bases). Germline assignment: CDR1 LNHDA and CDR2 SQIVND (reference sequence). The V and J ends lost 5 bases and 6 bases respectively, with 13 bases between them. CDR3 length equals 13 residues. The CDR3 DNA is TGTGCCAGTAGTCAAACAGGGTACAATGGCTACACCTTC. Its protein product is CASSQTGYNGYTF.

CDR3 loop: CSARDEWQSSNYGYTF. The CDR3, as DNA: TGCAGTGCTAGAGATGAATGGCAGAGCTCTAACTATGGCTACACCTTC. The chain recombines TRBV20-1 with TRBJ1-2, with D hard to call. This CDR3 is built from 16 residues. Trimming cost V 0 bases and J 0 bases, with 14 bases left between them. Germline V lookup: CDR1 DFQATT, CDR2 SNEGSKA (reference sequence).

This rearrangement joins TRBV2 to TRBJ2-5, with TRBD2 as a possible D gene (5 bases). The CDR3 sequence is 12 residues long. Trimming shortened V by 6 bases and J by 5 bases, and 10 bases separated the two germline ends. In germline, CDR1 is SNHLY, CDR2 FYNNEI. CDR3 protein: CASRSTGETQYF. CDR3 sequence (DNA): TGTGCCAGCAGAAGCACGGGGGAGACCCAGTACTTC.

The CDR3 spells CASSHDETGELFF. The CDR3 DNA is TGTGCCAGCAGTCACGACGAGACCGGGGAGCTGTTTTTT. The chain carries TRBV6-5 and TRBJ2-2; D is unclear. V was clipped by 5 bases and J by 5 bases, with 9 bases between them. The CDR3 extends over 13 amino acids. Germline CDR1 is MNHEY and CDR2 is SVGAGI.

This clonotype was counted only a few times. The V call is TRBV15, the J call TRBJ1-5; D unclear. The CDR3 has 12 amino acids. The V and J ends lost 5 bases and 2 bases respectively, with 4 bases between them. CDR1 is LNHNV, CDR2 YYDKDF, per germline (reference sequence). CDR3 nucleotide sequence: TGTGCCACCAGCCGGGGCAATCAGCCCCAGCATTTT. It yields the protein CATSRGNQPQHF. Using reference TRBV15 and TRBJ1-5 for the parts outside the CDR3, the full variable domain is DAMVIQNPRYQVTQFGKPVTLSCSQTLNHNVMYWYQQKSSQAPKLLFHYYDKDFNNEADTPDNFQSRRPNTSFCFLDIRSPGLGDTAMYLCATSRGNQPQHFGDGTRLSIL.

This clonotype was picked up a small number of times. V and J are TRBV4-3 and TRBJ1-1, with D possibly being TRBD1 (5 bases). This CDR3 has 15 residues. The germline CDR1 and CDR2 sequences are LGHNA and YSLEER. V was clipped by 2 bases and J by 4 bases, with 14 bases between them. The chain's CDR3 is CASSQRRAQATEAFF. In DNA form, the CDR3 reads TGCGCCAGCAGCCAACGCAGGGCACAGGCCACTGAAGCTTTCTTT.

Remarks on this clonotype: This may arise from a read error, as a much more abundant clone is one base away. The chain uses TRBV10-3 and TRBJ1-2; D not certain. Germline values: CDR1 ENHRY, CDR2 SYGVKD. The CDR3 is 14 amino acids. The CDR3 is CAITPFDRNYAYTF. CDR3 coding DNA: TGTGCCATCACTCCCTTCGACCGGAACTATGCCTACACCTTC.

This sequence joins TRBV3-1 and TRBJ2-7; D gene ambiguous. CDR3 length equals 14 residues. The germline V gene encodes CDR1 LGHDT and CDR2 YNNKEL (reference sequence). The ends were cut back, 1 base at V and 1 base at J, with 8 bases in the middle. CDR3 DNA: TGTGCCAGCAGCCAAGGACACCTATCCTACGAGCAGTACTTC. Its translation: CASSQGHLSYEQYF.